This T cell receptor beta chain is from a study of beta chain features in type 1 diabetes. Study-wide results and limits: Shorter TCRB CDR3s, moderately but significantly so, marked every one of the four CD4+ subsets in Type 1 diabetes patients. Still unanswered here is whether HLA type influences TCRB rearrangement. Relative to healthy donors, patients appeared to have naive, central memory and Treg TCRB repertoires that were more similar.

CD45RO/CCR7/CD25/CD127/CD95/CD27 sorting isolated CD4+ naive, central memory, regulatory and stem cell-like memory cells. Sorted populations all exceeded 98% purity. With respect to this clone: Its antigen is unidentified.

The investigators reverse transcribed all of the isolated RNA, so they sequenced expressed TCRB transcripts. Using immunoSEQ multiplex PCR, the repertoire was profiled, and TCRdb retains in-frame clones only, with some absent. Here the sample spans 500,000 to 800,000 clones, around 11% being singletons. This CDR3 has 14 amino acids. Per the germline V gene, CDR1 is MDHEN and CDR2 is SYDVKM. V lost 2 bases and J lost 5, with 12 bases in between. The sequencing input was naive CD4+ T cells from blood. The chain combines TRBV28 with TRBJ1-2, with D hard to call. The TCR originated in a man aged 30 to 45 with type 1 diabetes. CDR3 coding DNA: TGTGCCAGCAGTTTAAGGTCCGTGGGGTATGGCTACACCTTC. Encoded protein: CASSLRSVGYGYTF.